The 8 T cell receptor beta chains below were found in one sample sequenced in a study of T cells expressing NK-cell markers. TCRdb re-analyzed the 5' RACE reads; it lists each CDR3 protein once, without DNA. This sample contains roughly 160,000 distinct CDR3 sequences. Sequences were obtained from blood T cells: a sorted CD56 or NKG2C T cell subset, CD4+ or CD8+ T cells, or bulk PBMC T cells (not recorded which). Receptors originate from a man aged 18 to 69 in good health.

The rearrangement joins TRBV4-2 to TRBJ2-7; TCRdb's D call of TRBD2 is untestable without DNA. This CDR3 is built from 16 residues. Germline V gives CDR1 LGHNA, CDR2 YNFKEQ. The CDR3 is CASTGTSGESSYEQYF.

The rearrangement joins TRBV7-8 to TRBJ2-7; TCRdb's D gene call, TRBD2, goes unchecked for lack of DNA. CDR3 size: 14 residues. CDR1 and CDR2 (germline): SGHVS, FQNEAQ. The CDR3 protein is CASSLVAGLAEQYF.

The chain is built from TRBV9 and TRBJ2-7. Germline loops: CDR1 SGDLS, CDR2 YYNGEE. This CDR3 is built from 11 residues. The CDR3 region is CASSNGYEQYF.

V usage is TRBV16 and J usage is TRBJ1-1. Germline V gene data show CDR1 as KGHSY and CDR2 as FQNENV. This CDR3 has 15 amino acids. CDR3 sequence reads: CASSLNAGMNTEAFF.

The chain combines TRBV20-1 with TRBJ1-5; no DNA is available, so the TRBD1 call from TCRdb remains unchecked. Germline loops: CDR1 DFQATT, CDR2 SNEGSKA (reference sequence). The CDR3 loop spans 21 amino acids. The CDR3 is CSATLGPRNGTGYNTVQPQHF.

This chain links TRBV10-3 with TRBJ2-1; TCRdb picks TRBD1, but there is no DNA to check that call. Germline V CDR1 and CDR2: ENHRY, SYGVKD. The CDR3 sequence is 16 residues long. The CDR3 is CAISESWTGEMAEQFF.

The CDR3 region is CAIKGPMNTEAFF. V is TRBV10-3 and J is TRBJ1-1. The CDR3 totals 13 residues. The V gene's germline CDR1 is ENHRY and CDR2 SYGVKD.

This chain joins TRBV5-5 and TRBJ2-7; lacking DNA, the TRBD1 call made by TCRdb goes unchecked. The CDR3 extends over 14 amino acids. The germline gives CDR1 SGHKS, CDR2 YYEKEE (reference sequence). The CDR3 loop is CASSPPPGVGEQYF.